This TCR beta chain comes out of a study of blood T cell repertoires in COVID-19. There are 14 residues in the CDR3. CDR1 is ENHRY, CDR2 SYGVKD, per germline. Libraries were prepared by immunoSEQ multiplex PCR; TCRdb keeps only in-frame clonotypes and omits some of them. Here the sample spans 150,000 or so clones, around nine tenths being singletons. In regard to this clone: The junction departs from germline at one end; a sequencing error may be responsible.

V gene TRBV10-3 combines with J gene TRBJ2-1; D is possibly TRBD2 (7 bases). This TCR came from a woman aged 65 to 85 with COVID-19, enrolled during active disease. The source material was peripheral blood. The CDR3 reads CAIKGGGFGNEQFF. CDR3 nucleotide sequence: TGCGCCATCAAAGGGGGGGGGTTCGGCAATGAGCAGTTCTTC.